The 9 T cell receptor beta chains given below trace back to one sample, sequenced in a study of CD8+ T cells in alopecia areata. Sequencing relied on a cDNA template that was reverse transcribed from extracted RNA. Assay used: immunoSEQ multiplex PCR; TCRdb lists only in-frame clones, some missing. The top ten clones hold approximately 18% of a sample with approximately 59,000 clones, 40% to 50% of them seen once. Sequenced here: CD8+ T cells sorted from blood, sampled at week 0. The receptor set was obtained from a human donor with alopecia areata.

The CDR3 DNA reads TGCGCCAGCAGATTGGGGACGGACACCTACGAGCAGTACTTC. Translation: CASRLGTDTYEQYF. V gene TRBV4-3 combines with J gene TRBJ2-7, with D possibly called TRBD1 or TRBD2 (5 bases each). The CDR3 is 14 residues long. Germline CDR1 LGHNA, CDR2 YSLEER. The V gene lost 6 bases and the J gene lost 2 bases, with 14 bases spanning the gap.

The chain carries TRBV29-1 and TRBJ2-3, with D possibly being TRBD1 or TRBD2 (5 bases each). From germline, CDR1 is SQVTM and CDR2 ANQGSEA. Trimming left V 0 bases short and J 2 bases short, with 12 bases between. The CDR3 sequence is 15 residues long. The CDR3 reads CSVEDRAGYTDTQYF. In DNA form, the CDR3 reads TGCAGCGTTGAAGACAGGGCGGGCTACACAGATACGCAGTATTTT.

The CDR3 DNA reads as TGTGCCTGGAGTCGTCTAGCGGGACTAGAGACCCAGTACTTC. This translates into CAWSRLAGLETQYF. The chain is built from TRBV30 and TRBJ2-5, with 9 positions matching TRBD2. The CDR3 consists of 14 residues. CDR1 is GTSNPN and CDR2 is SVGIG in the germline V gene (reference sequence). V lost 2 bases, J lost 4 bases, and 5 bases stayed unmatched.

This sequence joins TRBV10-2 and TRBJ1-1; D gene unclear. V dropped 8 bases and J dropped 9 bases, with 16 bases sitting between them. The germline V gene has CDR1 WSHSY and CDR2 SAAADI. The CDR3 contains 12 residues. CDR3 nucleotide sequence: TGCGCCAGCTCCGAGGCAATGGGGAAAGCTTTCTTT. Translating it yields CASSEAMGKAFF.

The rearrangement joins TRBV29-1 to TRBJ2-5; D unresolved. V lost 3 bases, J lost 0 bases, and 5 bases lay in between. From germline, CDR1 is SQVTM and CDR2 ANQGSEA. This CDR3 has 12 amino acids. CDR3 DNA: TGCAGCGTTGAGTTCGACCAAGAGACCCAGTACTTC. It encodes CSVEFDQETQYF.

This clone was seen a few times. The rearrangement joins TRBV5-1 to TRBJ2-4, with 11 positions matching TRBD2. The V and J ends lost 4 bases and 9 bases, in that order; junction bases with no gene match: 12. Germline assignment: CDR1 SGHRS and CDR2 YFSETQ. The CDR3 length is 16 residues. This chain's CDR3 is CASSHHPTSGSGIQYF. The CDR3 DNA is TGCGCCAGCAGCCACCACCCTACTAGCGGGAGTGGCATTCAGTACTTC. Supplemented by reference TRBV5-1 and TRBJ2-4, the full variable domain reads KAGVTQTPRYLIKTRGQQVTLSCSPISGHRSVSWYQQTPGQGLQFLFEYFSETQRNKGNFPGRFSGRQFSNSRSEMNVSTLELGDSALYLCASSHHPTSGSGIQYFGAGTRLSVL.

CDR3 bases: TGTGCCGTTCTGGGGTCGGACTTGGGTTATGGCTACACCTTC. Translated: CAVLGSDLGYGYTF. The J gene is TRBJ1-2, the V gene TRBV5-4, with D unresolved. The CDR3 is made up of 14 amino acids. From germline, CDR1 is SGHNT and CDR2 YYREEE (reference sequence). The V end lost 10 bases, the J end lost 5 bases, and 21 bases lay between the germline ends.

The table lists this clone with a few counts. This chain links TRBV14 with TRBJ2-5; 7 bases are shared with TRBD2. Trimming cost V 3 bases and J 5 bases; bases outside gene matches: 18. This CDR3 is 18 amino acids long. Per the germline V gene, CDR1 is SGHDN and CDR2 is FVKESK. CDR3 nucleotide sequence: TGTGCCAGCAGCCAGAAAGCGGACATGACTAGCAGAGTCGAGACCCAGTACTTC. Protein: CASSQKADMTSRVETQYF.

V gene TRBV10-2 combines with J gene TRBJ2-4; 8 nucleotides line up with TRBD1. V lost 2 bases and J lost 6; bases outside the gene matches: 6. CDR1 and CDR2 (germline): WSHSY, SAAADI. The CDR3 covers 15 residues. The CDR3 spells CASSEPRGLLNIQYF. The CDR3 DNA reads TGCGCCAGCAGTGAGCCCAGGGGGCTTCTAAACATTCAGTACTTC.